This T cell receptor (beta chain) was sequenced during a study of blood T cells in healthy people across ages. Notes on the study in general: Diversity estimated from one million T cells was considered an underestimate.

In regard to this clonotype: The target antigen is unknown.

Using a J-beta primer mix together with a sample-barcoded 5' primer, a second PCR was run for about 7 to 12 cycles. MiXCR, run by TCRdb on the 5' RACE reads, gives a single entry per CDR3 protein. The data contain hundreds of thousands of distinct CDR3 sequences, approximately 48% of them seen just once; the ten biggest clones take up around 18%. Sequencing was done on a sample of blood. The receptor was derived from a man between 60 and 75 years old in good health.

Here the CDR3 reads CASRPNRLARVGEQYF. The DNA of the CDR3 is TGTGCCAGCAGACCCAACCGACTAGCTCGTGTCGGCGAGCAGTACTTC. This chain connects TRBV27 to TRBJ2-7; 7 nucleotides align to TRBD2. Germline assignment: CDR1 MNHEY and CDR2 SMNVEV (reference sequence). The trim removed 6 bases at V and 6 bases at J, leaving 17 bases unmatched. There are 16 residues in the CDR3.